The 19 T cell receptor beta chains listed next were all sequenced from one sample in a study of blood T cell repertoires in COVID-19. This table comes from immunoSEQ multiplex PCR, and its TCRdb copy is limited to in-frame clones, with some not included. The repertoire holds 250,000 or so clones, with around nine tenths as singletons. Sequenced input: peripheral blood. Receptors were obtained from a man older than 75 with acute or convalescent COVID-19.

The rearrangement links TRBV19 to TRBJ1-1; D not resolved. The CDR3 length is 12 residues. Germline assignment: CDR1 LNHDA and CDR2 SQIVND (reference sequence). The ends were cut back, 7 bases at V and 6 bases at J, with 12 bases in the middle. The DNA of the CDR3 is TGTGCCAGTAATGCGCGACGGGCTGAAGCTTTCTTT. Encoded protein: CASNARRAEAFF.

This sequence joins TRBV9 and TRBJ1-6, with D possibly being TRBD1 (6 bases). There are 15 residues in the CDR3. V lost 0 bases, J lost 7 bases, and 11 bases lay in between. CDR1 SGDLS and CDR2 YYNGEE come from the germline V gene. CDR3: CASSVEGTGNSPLHF. In nucleotides, the CDR3 is TGTGCCAGCAGCGTAGAAGGAACAGGGAATTCACCCCTCCACTTT.

The V call is TRBV21-1, the J call TRBJ1-1; the table's D gene call, TRBD1, was not cross checked with the DNA. TRBV21-1 constitutes a pseudogene. The CDR3 spans 19 residues. CDR3 loop: CASSKERGRGEGLNTEAFF. The CDR3 DNA is TGTGCCAGCAGCAAAGAGCGAGGCAGGGGAGAAGGTTTGAACACTGAAGCTTTCTTT.

V gene TRBV29-1 combines with J gene TRBJ2-7; 8 nucleotides line up with TRBD2. Germline V gene lookup returns CDR1 SQVTM and CDR2 ANQGSEA. The CDR3 has 15 amino acids. V shed 4 bases and J 1 base; nucleotides not matched to a gene: 9. The chain's CDR3 is CSVVTKAGGSYEQYF. DNA of the CDR3: TGCAGCGTTGTCACGAAGGCGGGAGGATCCTACGAGCAGTACTTC.

Only a few counts were recorded for this clone. This sequence joins TRBV19 and TRBJ1-5, with 11 positions matching TRBD1. J gave up 6 bases and V 7 bases, and 11 bases lay outside the gene matches. This CDR3 has 16 amino acids. Looked up from germline, CDR1 is LNHDA and CDR2 is SQIVND (reference sequence). The DNA for the CDR3 is TGTGCCAGTAAAAGCCCCCTTGGGACAGGGGGTCAGCCCCAGCATTTT. Translation: CASKSPLGTGGQPQHF.

This chain uses TRBV5-6 with TRBJ1-2, with D perhaps matching TRBD1 (5 bases). Trimming removed 2 bases from V and 6 bases from J, with 17 bases in between. The CDR3 has 15 residues. Germline CDR1 reads SGHDT; CDR2 reads YYEEEE. The CDR3 spells CASSFPGLRGNGYTF. In DNA, the CDR3 is TGTGCCAGCAGCTTTCCGGGACTTCGCGGCAATGGCTACACCTTC.

The V gene is TRBV6-1, the J gene TRBJ1-1; D unresolved. Trimming removed 3 bases at V and 1 base at J, with 12 bases between. CDR3 length: 15 residues. In germline, CDR1 is MNHNS, CDR2 SASEGT. CDR3 coding DNA: TGTGCCAGCAGTGACGAGGGCGATCCGAACACTGAAGCTTTCTTT. As protein: CASSDEGDPNTEAFF.

This clone was recorded once. The chain couples TRBV7-2 to TRBJ2-1; 7 bases are shared with TRBD2. CDR1 and CDR2 from the germline V gene are SGHTA and FQGNSA. Trimming took 7 bases from V and 4 from J; bases not matched to a gene: 7. The CDR3 has 14 amino acids. CDR3 sequence (DNA): TGTGCCAGCACTACTAGCGAGGGTTACAATGAGCAGTTCTTC. It is translated as CASTTSEGYNEQFF.

This clone occurred once. V and J are TRBV6-1 and TRBJ1-6, with D perhaps matching TRBD1 (6 bases). The germline V and J ends were trimmed by 1 base and 4 bases, with 8 bases remaining between them. Germline V gene sequence: CDR1 MNHNS, CDR2 SASEGT. The CDR3 length is 15 residues. CDR3 sequence (DNA): TGTGCCAGCAGTGAAGGGACAGCTTATAATTCACCCCTCCACTTT. This gives the protein CASSEGTAYNSPLHF.

CDR3 amino acids: CASSEAGRGGSRQFF. CDR3 coding DNA: TGTGCCAGCAGTGAAGCGGGTCGGGGGGGGTCGCGGCAGTTCTTC. This chain uses TRBV6-1 with TRBJ2-1; 8 bases agree with TRBD2. Germline CDR1 and CDR2: MNHNS and SASEGT. The CDR3 is 15 residues long. V was pared by 0 bases and J by 12 bases, with 10 bases of the junction left unmatched.

DNA for the CDR3: TGTGCCAGCAGCCTTTGGACTAGCGGGAGGGGGACCGGGGAGCTGTTTTTT. This codes for CASSLWTSGRGTGELFF. V and J are TRBV7-3 and TRBJ2-2, with TRBD2 identical over 15 bases. Germline V gene lookup returns CDR1 SGHTA and CDR2 FQGTGA. V shed 5 bases and J 5 bases; nucleotides not matched to a gene: 6. CDR3 length: 17 residues.

The chain carries TRBV7-3 and TRBJ2-1; the D is unclear. Germline V gives CDR1 SGHTA, CDR2 FQGTGA. This CDR3 has 13 residues. V was shortened by 5 bases and J by 1 base, with 6 bases between the two germline ends. The CDR3 DNA is TGTGCCAGCAGCCTCGTTTCCTACAATGAGCAGTTCTTC. It yields the protein CASSLVSYNEQFF.

V usage is TRBV7-2 and J usage is TRBJ1-5, with a weak D call TRBD1 (6 bases). This CDR3 region has 15 residues. The V and J ends lost 3 bases and 6 bases respectively, with 15 bases between them. Germline CDR1 and CDR2: SGHTA and FQGNSA. The CDR3 coding sequence is TGTGCCAGCAGCTTCCCTGGCGGGGGCGGTCAGCCCCAGCATTTT. Protein product: CASSFPGGGGQPQHF.

A word on this clone: Additional DNA sequences in this sample encode the identical CDR3. The DNA for the CDR3 is TGCGCCAGCAGCTCCGTAGCGGGAGGCCGCACAGATACGCAGTATTTT. This sequence encodes CASSSVAGGRTDTQYF. The rearrangement joins TRBV5-1 to TRBJ2-3, with 10 bases that match TRBD2. V was clipped by 3 bases and J by 1 base; unmatched bases: 5. The CDR3 is 16 residues long. Germline CDR1 SGHRS, CDR2 YFSETQ.

The V gene is TRBV28, the J gene TRBJ2-7; 8 bases align to TRBD2. The CDR3 is 14 residues long. The ends lost 7 bases at V and 3 bases at J; junction bases unmatched: 8. Germline lookup yields CDR1 MDHEN and CDR2 SYDVKM. CDR3 nucleotides: TGTGCCAGCACCCGGGGGCGGGAGGACTACGAGCAGTACTTC. Translation gives CASTRGREDYEQYF.

This rearrangement joins TRBV6-5 to TRBJ2-1, with D tentatively TRBD2 (6 bases). The germline CDR1 and CDR2 sequences are MNHEY and SVGAGI. V gave up 2 bases and J gave up 7 bases, with 9 bases separating them. The CDR3 has 13 amino acids. Here the CDR3 DNA reads TGTGCCAGCAGTTACGGAGGGCCAAATGAGCAGTTCTTC. It translates to CASSYGGPNEQFF.

The sample holds a few counts of this clone. The chain joins TRBV3-1 (or the pseudogene TRBV3-2) to TRBJ1-1; possible D gene TRBD1, 5 bases. The germline V gene encodes CDR1 LGHDT and CDR2 YNNKEL (reference sequence). Between the trimmed V and J ends, which lost 4 bases and 1 base, there was a span of 13 bases. The CDR3 runs to 15 residues. CDR3 in DNA: TGTGCCAGCAGCCCGGACACCCCATCGAACACTGAAGCTTTCTTT. The encoded protein is CASSPDTPSNTEAFF.

The CDR3 spells CASSTSGRANTGELFF. In nucleotides, the CDR3 is TGTGCCAGCAGCACTAGCGGGAGGGCGAACACCGGGGAGCTGTTTTTT. The V gene is TRBV7-3, the J gene TRBJ2-2, with 13 positions matching TRBD2. The CDR3 has 16 residues. Trimming at V came to 5 bases and at J to 0 bases, leaving 0 bases not matched to a gene. Germline assignment: CDR1 SGHTA and CDR2 FQGTGA.

The gene calls are TRBV11-2 and TRBJ1-2; the match to TRBD1 covers 7 bases. The V gene end was trimmed by 5 bases and the J gene end by 6 bases; junction bases not matched to a gene: 6. The CDR3 has 13 residues. Germline V gene data show CDR1 as SGHAT and CDR2 as FQNNGV. The CDR3 region has the DNA TGTGCCAGCAGCATCGACAGGGAGCATGGCTACACCTTC. Amino acids: CASSIDREHGYTF.